A selection of T cell receptor beta chains follows, all from one sample in a study of memory CD4+ T cells and cytomegalovirus serostatus. Profiling relied on immunoSEQ multiplex PCR, and the TCRdb table lists in-frame clones only, not all of them. Seen here are some 40,000 clones, 79% observed once, and the top ten hold roughly 5%. Sample: memory CD4+ T cells from blood. The source is an adult in good health and CMV-seropositive. The CDR3 runs from the conserved cysteine through the conserved F or W. The listing skips clone size in some rows; elsewhere it reads once, few, many or a size class.

length	V	J	size	CDR3
13	TRBV5-1	TRBJ2-5	-	CASSLEGAETQYF
15	TRBV19	TRBJ2-1	-	CASRRAPKGYNEQFF
16	TRBV5-4	TRBJ2-2	-	CASSRVGGANTGELFF
15	TRBV19	TRBJ1-2	-	CASSIDSDGFFGYTF
13	TRBV7-7	TRBJ2-1	few	CASSPDEHGEQFF
13	TRBV27	TRBJ1-1	-	CASSPSWDTEAFF
15	TRBV7-8	TRBJ1-5	medium-sized	CASSLRDRVSQPQHF
13	TRBV2	TRBJ1-6	medium-sized	CASKGEGQAPLHF
15	TRBV2	TRBJ2-2	-	CASKGVAGAVGELFF
12	TRBV7-2	TRBJ1-4	few	CASSPLTGTLFF